This entry is about one T cell receptor beta chain. This record comes from a study of shared clonotypes between healthy human individuals. V gave up 0 bases and J gave up 3 bases, with 12 bases separating them. Germline CDR1 and CDR2: MGHRA and YSYEKL. This CDR3 comprises 15 residues. This table comes from immunoSEQ multiplex PCR, and its TCRdb copy is limited to in-frame clones, with some not included. This table holds 850,000 to 1,100,000 clones, around 77% found once. This receptor was identified in a man between 18 and 29 years old in good health. Some clones in this sample may be carry-over from other donors' samples. The chain uses TRBV4-1 and TRBJ2-7; unclear D gene. The sequencing sample was made of memory CD4+ T cells from PBMCs. The subset was: CD45RA-negative fraction. The DNA for the CDR3 is TGCGCCAGCAGCCAAGATCAAGCCAGGATCTACGAGCAGTACTTC. Protein product: CASSQDQARIYEQYF.